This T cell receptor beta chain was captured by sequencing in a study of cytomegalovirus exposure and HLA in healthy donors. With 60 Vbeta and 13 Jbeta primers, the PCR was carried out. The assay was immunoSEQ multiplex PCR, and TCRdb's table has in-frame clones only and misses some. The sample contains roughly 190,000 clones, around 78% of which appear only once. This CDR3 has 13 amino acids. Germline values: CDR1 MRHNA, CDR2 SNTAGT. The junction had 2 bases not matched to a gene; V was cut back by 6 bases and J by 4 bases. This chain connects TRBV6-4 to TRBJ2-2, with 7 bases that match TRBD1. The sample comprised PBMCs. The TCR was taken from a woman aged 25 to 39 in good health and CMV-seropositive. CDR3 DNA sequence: TGTGCCAGCAGCCGGGACAGCACCGGGGAGCTGTTTTTT. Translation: CASSRDSTGELFF.